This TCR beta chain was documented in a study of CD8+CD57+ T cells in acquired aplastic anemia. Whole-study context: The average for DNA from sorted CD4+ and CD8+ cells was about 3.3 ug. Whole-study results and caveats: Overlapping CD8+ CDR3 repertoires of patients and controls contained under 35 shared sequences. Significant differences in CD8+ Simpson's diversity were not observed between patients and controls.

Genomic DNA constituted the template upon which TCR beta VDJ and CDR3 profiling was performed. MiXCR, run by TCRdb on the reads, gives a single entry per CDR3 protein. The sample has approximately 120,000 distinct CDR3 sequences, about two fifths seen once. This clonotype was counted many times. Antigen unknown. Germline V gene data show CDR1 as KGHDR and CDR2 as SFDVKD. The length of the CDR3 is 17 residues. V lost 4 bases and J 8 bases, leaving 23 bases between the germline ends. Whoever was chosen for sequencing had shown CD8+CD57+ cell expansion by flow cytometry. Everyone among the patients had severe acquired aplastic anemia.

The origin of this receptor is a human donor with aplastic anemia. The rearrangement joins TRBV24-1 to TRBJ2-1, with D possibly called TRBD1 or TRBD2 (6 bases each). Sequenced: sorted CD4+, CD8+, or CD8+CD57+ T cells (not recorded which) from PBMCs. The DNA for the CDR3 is TGTGCCACCAGTGACCCCAAAGGGGGGTTAGGTAGCGATGAGCAGTTCTTC. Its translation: CATSDPKGGLGSDEQFF.